These T cell receptor beta chains were read from a single sample in a study of blood T cell repertoires in COVID-19. Using immunoSEQ multiplex PCR, the repertoire was profiled, and TCRdb retains in-frame clones only, with some absent. The sample lists 150,000 to 250,000 clones; more than 75% were seen once. Sequencing used peripheral blood. These receptors were obtained from a woman between 40 and 55 years old with COVID-19, enrolled during active disease. Each CDR3 is given with its conserved first and last residue. Fields, in order: D gene, CDR3 length, clone size, V gene, J gene, CDR3 DNA, CDR3 protein. The D gene is left open where the match is weak. A clone size is listed for some rows: how often the clone was seen (once, few, many), or a class if it is expanded.

D: TRBD1
length: 13
size: once
V: TRBV2
J: TRBJ1-4
DNA: TGTGCCAGCAGTGAAGCCACGGACAGGTGGGCGTTTTTT
CDR3: CASSEATDRWAFF

D: TRBD2
length: 14
size: few
V: TRBV3-1/TRBV3-2
J: TRBJ2-1
DNA: TGTGCCAGCAGCAGGACTAGCGGTGTATCGGAGCAGTTCTTC
CDR3: CASSRTSGVSEQFF

D: -
length: 13
size: -
V: TRBV12-3/TRBV12-4
J: TRBJ2-5
DNA: TGTGCCAGCAGTTTACAATATAGAGAGACCCAGTACTTC
CDR3: CASSLQYRETQYF

D: TRBD2
length: 16
size: -
V: TRBV29-1
J: TRBJ2-5
DNA: TGCAGCGTTGCCCTTCTTCGCGGGGGACACCAAGAGACCCAGTACTTC
CDR3: CSVALLRGGHQETQYF

D: TRBD1
length: 15
size: -
V: TRBV7-2
J: TRBJ1-2
DNA: TGTGCCAGCAGCTTAGAACGACAGGGAAGGTATGGCTACACCTTC
CDR3: CASSLERQGRYGYTF

D: -
length: 13
size: -
V: TRBV9
J: TRBJ2-7
DNA: TGTGCCAGCAGCGTATACTCGGGGTACGAGCAGTACTTC
CDR3: CASSVYSGYEQYF

D: -
length: 13
size: -
V: TRBV6-4
J: TRBJ2-5
DNA: TGTGCCAGCAGTCCGGACGGGAAAGAGACCCAGTACTTC
CDR3: CASSPDGKETQYF

D: TRBD1
length: 17
size: -
V: TRBV4-1
J: TRBJ1-2
DNA: TGCGCCAGCAGCCAAGGAAGTGGAGGGGGCGAATGGTATGGCTACACCTTC
CDR3: CASSQGSGGGEWYGYTF

D: TRBD1
length: 16
size: -
V: TRBV27
J: TRBJ1-1
DNA: TGTGCCAGCAGTTCAGGTCAAAGGACAGGGAGCACTGAAGCTTTCTTT
CDR3: CASSSGQRTGSTEAFF

D: TRBD2
length: 13
size: -
V: TRBV11-2
J: TRBJ2-1
DNA: TGTGCCAGCAGCTCACTGCGGGAGGATGAGCAGTTCTTC
CDR3: CASSSLREDEQFF

D: -
length: 15
size: -
V: TRBV4-3
J: TRBJ1-2
DNA: TGCGCCAGCAGCCAAGATCGGGGCAGGGGAATTTGCTACACCTTC
CDR3: CASSQDRGRGICYTF

D: TRBD1
length: 15
size: -
V: TRBV16
J: TRBJ1-6
DNA: TGTGCCAGCACCCTGGACAGGGGGTCGGGTTCACCCCTCCACTTT
CDR3: CASTLDRGSGSPLHF

D: -
length: 12
size: -
V: TRBV10-1
J: TRBJ2-1
DNA: TGCGCCACTAAAACCCCGTCTAATGAGCAGTTCTTC
CDR3: CATKTPSNEQFF

D: TRBD1
length: 14
size: -
V: TRBV5-8
J: TRBJ2-7
DNA: TGTGCCAGCAGCTTGGTAGGGGGCGTTGGGGAGCAGTACTTC
CDR3: CASSLVGGVGEQYF

D: TRBD1
length: 14
size: -
V: TRBV14
J: TRBJ1-4
DNA: TGTGCCAGCAGCCAAGGGACAGGCGTGTGGAAACTGTTTTTT
CDR3: CASSQGTGVWKLFF

D: TRBD2
length: 18
size: -
V: TRBV5-1
J: TRBJ2-3
DNA: TGCGCCAGCAGCCGAGGACTAGCGGGAGGGCGTAGGACAGATACGCAGTATTTT
CDR3: CASSRGLAGGRRTDTQYF

D: -
length: 12
size: -
V: TRBV6-5
J: TRBJ1-3
DNA: TGTGCCAGCAGTCCCCGCCGAGACACCATATATTTT
CDR3: CASSPRRDTIYF

D: -
length: 15
size: few
V: TRBV27
J: TRBJ1-5
DNA: TGTGCCAGCAGTTTAGGGCAGACCTCCTCCAAAGCCCAGCATTTT
CDR3: CASSLGQTSSKAQHF

D: TRBD2
length: 19
size: -
V: TRBV10-1
J: TRBJ2-1
DNA: TGCGCCACCGCTCCAGGGACTAGCGGGAATAACGCCCCCTACAATGAGCAGTTCTTC
CDR3: CATAPGTSGNNAPYNEQFF